One sample yielded the 32 T cell receptor beta chains listed below, sequenced in a study of shared clonotypes between healthy human individuals. Generated by immunoSEQ multiplex PCR, the TCRdb table keeps only in-frame clones and is missing some. The data contain roughly 2,500,000 clones, 93% of them singletons. The sequencing sample was made of naive CD4+ T cells from PBMCs. The subset is: CD45RA+ positively selected. These receptor sequences come from a man between 18 and 29 years old in good health. Some clones in this sample may be carry-over from other donors' samples.

This chain joins TRBV10-3 and TRBJ2-2; tentative D call: TRBD1 (6 bases). The CDR3 length is 15 residues. The V end was cut by 2 bases, the J end by 0 bases, with 7 bases between. CDR1 is ENHRY, CDR2 SYGVKD, per germline. For the CDR3, the DNA is TGTGCCATCAGTGAGGCAGGGGCGAACACCGGGGAGCTGTTTTTT. This encodes CAISEAGANTGELFF.

The J gene is TRBJ2-2, the V gene TRBV4-1; TRBD2 agrees at 13 bases. The V and J ends lost 0 bases and 5 bases, in that order; junction bases with no gene match: 12. The CDR3 runs 20 residues. CDR1 is MGHRA, CDR2 YSYEKL, per germline. The CDR3 sequence: CASSQDHSGLAGARTGELFF. The CDR3 bases are TGCGCCAGCAGCCAAGATCATAGCGGACTAGCGGGAGCGCGGACCGGGGAGCTGTTTTTT.

CDR3 DNA sequence: TGTGCCAGCACCCTGAGTGGGCGGAACACCGGGGAGCTGTTTTTT. Its protein is CASTLSGRNTGELFF. The V and J genes are TRBV7-9 and TRBJ2-2; D gene ambiguous. Germline V gene data show CDR1 as SEHNR and CDR2 as FQNEAQ (reference sequence). CDR3 size: 15 residues. Trimming left V 7 bases short and J 1 base short, with 13 bases between. The full variable domain, completed using reference TRBV7-9 and TRBJ2-2, is DTGVSQNPRHKITKRGQNVTFRCDPISEHNRLYWYRQTLGQGPEFLTYFQNEAQLEKSRLLSDRFSAERPKGSFSTLEIQRTEQGDSAMYLCASTLSGRNTGELFFGEGSRLTVL.

V gene TRBV9 combines with J gene TRBJ1-3; D remains unclear. V was trimmed by 0 bases and J by 0 bases, leaving 13 bases between them. Germline V gene data show CDR1 as SGDLS and CDR2 as YYNGEE. This CDR3 contains 17 residues. The CDR3 region has the DNA TGTGCCAGCAGCGTAGAACCCGGACCGAGCTCTGGAAACACCATATATTTT. It specifies CASSVEPGPSSGNTIYF.

J is TRBJ2-1 and V is TRBV7-9, with D perhaps being TRBD1 or TRBD2 (5 bases each). Germline loops: CDR1 SEHNR, CDR2 FQNEAQ (reference sequence). The CDR3 runs 14 residues. Trimming took off 5 bases at V and 12 bases at J, with 20 bases between the two ends. In nucleotides, the CDR3 is TGTGCCAGCAGCCCCCGAGGGGTGGGCGGGCGGCAGTTCTTC. Encoded protein: CASSPRGVGGRQFF.

The rearrangement uses TRBV14 and TRBJ1-2; D is unclear. In germline, CDR1 is SGHDN, CDR2 FVKESK. V lost 1 base to trimming and J lost 8 bases, with 11 bases between them. The CDR3 length is 13 residues. CDR3 sequence (DNA): TGTGCCAGCAGCCAAGTCGCACCGGGAGGCTACACCTTC. Translation: CASSQVAPGGYTF.

The chain links TRBV19 to TRBJ1-6; D remains ambiguous. Germline V lookup: CDR1 LNHDA, CDR2 SQIVND (reference sequence). The V and J ends lost 5 bases and 10 bases respectively, with 9 bases between them. CDR3 length: 12 amino acids. In DNA, the CDR3 is TGTGCCAGTAGTCTTGCTGGATCACCCCTCCACTTT. This codes for CASSLAGSPLHF.

This sequence joins TRBV4-1 and TRBJ2-1, with D perhaps TRBD2 (5 bases). Per germline, CDR1 MGHRA and CDR2 YSYEKL. V lost 0 bases, J lost 3 bases, and 15 bases lay in between. The CDR3 contains 17 residues. CDR3 amino acids: CASSQDQNGNLYNEQFF. Written as DNA, the CDR3 is TGCGCCAGCAGCCAAGATCAAAACGGGAACCTCTACAATGAGCAGTTCTTC.

The chain employs TRBV9 and TRBJ1-4; a weak D match, TRBD1 (5 bases). CDR3 length: 15 residues. The germline CDR1 and CDR2 sequences are SGDLS and YYNGEE. V lost 0 bases and J lost 5, with 11 bases in between. The CDR3 DNA is TGTGCCAGCAGCGTAGCTGGGACGAGGAATGAAAAACTGTTTTTT. This encodes CASSVAGTRNEKLFF. The entire variable domain, with the rest obtained from reference TRBV9 and TRBJ1-4, is as follows: DSGVTQTPKHLITATGQRVTLRCSPRSGDLSVYWYQQSLDQGLQFLIQYYNGEERAKGNILERFSAQQFPDLHSELNLSSLELGDSALYFCASSVAGTRNEKLFFGSGTQLSVL.

The chain employs TRBV21-1 and TRBJ2-5; the table calls TRBD2, which could not be checked here. TRBV21-1 is given as a pseudogene. CDR3 length equals 17 residues. CDR3 in amino acids: CASSKHGSGRNRDDQYF. Written as DNA, the CDR3 is TGTGCCAGCAGCAAACATGGTAGCGGGAGGAACAGAGACGACCAGTACTTC.

The V gene is TRBV4-1, the J gene TRBJ1-3, with D unresolved. Trimming stripped 4 bases from V and 2 bases from J, with 6 bases between. Germline loops: CDR1 MGHRA, CDR2 YSYEKL. The CDR3 is made up of 13 amino acids. The DNA of the CDR3 is TGCGCCAGCAGCCCCCAGCCTGGAAACACCATATATTTT. It yields the protein CASSPQPGNTIYF.

The chain uses TRBV2 and TRBJ2-2; the D gene is possibly TRBD1 (5 bases). Between the trimmed V and J ends, which lost 1 base and 2 bases, there was a span of 8 bases. Germline-derived CDR1 and CDR2 are SNHLY and FYNNEI. CDR3 length: 15 amino acids. CDR3 DNA sequence: TGTGCCAGCAGTGAAGGGGGCTTCAACACCGGGGAGCTGTTTTTT. Translating it yields CASSEGGFNTGELFF.

J is TRBJ2-7 and V is TRBV28; D unclear. The ends were cut back, 5 bases at V and 0 bases at J, with 11 bases in the middle. CDR3 length: 14 amino acids. Germline CDR1 MDHEN, CDR2 SYDVKM. This CDR3 reads CASSTRKGSYEQYF. DNA of the CDR3: TGTGCCAGCAGTACCAGGAAGGGCTCCTACGAGCAGTACTTC.

The rearrangement joins TRBV7-3 to TRBJ2-7, with 10 bases fitting TRBD1. With V trimmed by 0 bases and J by 3 bases, 2 bases remained unmatched. Germline CDR1 SGHTA, CDR2 FQGTGA. This CDR3 has 15 amino acids. The CDR3 DNA sequence: TGTGCCAGCAGCTTAACCGGGACAGGGGTCTACGAGCAGTACTTC. Translated: CASSLTGTGVYEQYF.

The genes are TRBV9 and TRBJ2-3; D unresolved. The CDR3 has 16 residues. Germline CDR1 and CDR2: SGDLS and YYNGEE. The germline V and J ends were trimmed by 1 base and 0 bases, with 12 bases remaining between them. CDR3 nucleotides: TGTGCCAGCAGCGTACAGGTGTACCAGAGCACAGATACGCAGTATTTT. Translating it yields CASSVQVYQSTDTQYF.

This chain uses TRBV5-1 with TRBJ2-7, with D perhaps matching TRBD2 (6 bases). The V end was cut by 3 bases, the J end by 1 base, with 23 bases between. Germline V gene lookup returns CDR1 SGHRS and CDR2 YFSETQ. This CDR3 has 18 amino acids. CDR3 sequence reads: CASSSGWLAEVQSYEQYF. For the CDR3, the DNA is TGCGCCAGCAGCTCAGGATGGTTAGCGGAGGTCCAATCCTACGAGCAGTACTTC.

A word on this clone: The sample carries other DNA sequences with the same CDR3. The chain uses TRBV27 and TRBJ1-5, with 7 nucleotides matching TRBD1. The CDR3 covers 12 residues. The V gene's germline CDR1 is MNHEY and CDR2 SMNVEV (reference sequence). The trim removed 11 bases at V and 1 base at J, leaving 2 bases unmatched. The DNA for the CDR3 is TGTGCCTCCAGGGGGAGCAATCAGCCCCAGCATTTT. This translates into CASRGSNQPQHF.

This chain links TRBV7-2 with TRBJ2-3; D is unresolved. Germline V lookup: CDR1 SGHTA, CDR2 FQGNSA. Trimming left V 2 bases short and J 2 bases short, with 8 bases between. The CDR3 loop spans 14 amino acids. The CDR3 coding sequence is TGTGCCAGCAGCTTAATGGAGTACACAGATACGCAGTATTTT. It encodes CASSLMEYTDTQYF.

The chain links TRBV19 to TRBJ1-3; the match to TRBD1 covers 7 bases. CDR1 is LNHDA and CDR2 is SQIVND in the germline V gene (reference sequence). The length of the CDR3 is 13 residues. J lost 2 bases, V lost 10 bases, and 5 bases had no gene match. The CDR3 nucleotides are TGTGCCACCCAGACAGGGCCTGGAAACACCATATATTTT. This encodes CATQTGPGNTIYF.

This sequence joins TRBV19 and TRBJ2-7; D is perhaps TRBD2 (6 bases). The CDR3 covers 13 residues. Trimming removed 3 bases from V and 6 bases from J, with 12 bases in between. Germline V gene sequence: CDR1 LNHDA, CDR2 SQIVND (reference sequence). The DNA for the CDR3 is TGTGCCAGTAGTATGGGTCCCGGGAGCGAGCAGTACTTC. This encodes CASSMGPGSEQYF.

This chain joins TRBV28 and TRBJ1-4, with a tentative D call TRBD1 (5 bases). Trimming took off 3 bases at V and 7 bases at J, with 15 bases between the two ends. Germline CDR1 reads MDHEN; CDR2 reads SYDVKM. The CDR3 runs to 15 residues. This chain's CDR3 is CASSFRGVGVEKLFF. CDR3 bases: TGTGCCAGCAGTTTTAGAGGGGTCGGGGTTGAAAAACTGTTTTTT. Drawing the rest from reference TRBV28 and TRBJ1-4, the complete variable domain is DVKVTQSSRYLVKRTGEKVFLECVQDMDHENMFWYRQDPGLGLRLIYFSYDVKMKEKGDIPEGYSVSREKKERFSLILESASTNQTSMYLCASSFRGVGVEKLFFGSGTQLSVL.

The chain has TRBV9 and TRBJ2-5, with 12 bases that match TRBD1. The germline V gene encodes CDR1 SGDLS and CDR2 YYNGEE. The CDR3 is 15 residues long. J gave up 7 bases and V 3 bases, and 7 bases lay outside the gene matches. DNA of the CDR3: TGTGCCAGCAGCGCCCGGGACAGGGGGCCGGGGACCCAGTACTTC. Its translation: CASSARDRGPGTQYF. The full variable domain, with the rest looked up from reference TRBV9 and TRBJ2-5, is DSGVTQTPKHLITATGQRVTLRCSPRSGDLSVYWYQQSLDQGLQFLIQYYNGEERAKGNILERFSAQQFPDLHSELNLSSLELGDSALYFCASSARDRGPGTQYFGPGTRLLVL.

This rearrangement joins TRBV6-6 to TRBJ2-5; unclear D gene. Trimming took 2 bases from V and 1 from J, leaving 11 bases between them. This CDR3 is built from 15 residues. Germline values: CDR1 MNHNY, CDR2 SVGAGI (reference sequence). The DNA of the CDR3 is TGTGCCAGCAGTTACCATCAGAGACTCCAAGAGACCCAGTACTTC. The encoded protein is CASSYHQRLQETQYF.

The gene calls are TRBV9 and TRBJ2-2, with D perhaps matching TRBD1 (6 bases). Germline V gene data show CDR1 as SGDLS and CDR2 as YYNGEE. V shed 5 bases and J shed 0 bases, with 8 bases lying between them. CDR3 size: 14 residues. The CDR3 DNA is TGTGCCAGCAGGTACAGGGCGAACACCGGGGAGCTGTTTTTT. Its protein is CASRYRANTGELFF.

This clone came up once. The chain carries TRBV5-1 and TRBJ2-7; 8 nucleotides line up with TRBD1. There are 14 residues in the CDR3. Per the germline V gene, CDR1 is SGHRS and CDR2 is YFSETQ. The J segment lost 2 bases and the V segment lost 7 bases, leaving 8 bases of the junction unmatched. The CDR3: CASGGQGPPYEQYF. CDR3 coding DNA: TGCGCCAGCGGAGGACAGGGTCCGCCCTACGAGCAGTACTTC.

V is TRBV5-1 and J is TRBJ2-2; 8 bases match TRBD2. This CDR3 is 16 amino acids long. J lost 6 bases, V lost 4 bases, and 11 bases had no gene match. The germline gives CDR1 SGHRS, CDR2 YFSETQ. The CDR3 sequence is CASSPFRTSSSGELFF. The CDR3 DNA reads as TGCGCCAGCAGCCCCTTCCGGACTAGCAGTTCCGGGGAGCTGTTTTTT.

The chain recombines TRBV7-9 with TRBJ2-7; 8 bases are shared with TRBD2. Germline values: CDR1 SEHNR, CDR2 FQNEAQ (reference sequence). The CDR3 loop spans 16 amino acids. V lost 5 bases, J lost 3 bases, and 12 bases stayed unmatched. The CDR3 sequence is CASSTPISGTNYEQYF. DNA for the CDR3: TGTGCCAGCAGCACCCCAATTAGCGGGACCAACTACGAGCAGTACTTC.

The rearrangement uses TRBV11-3 and TRBJ2-2; TRBD2 aligns across 11 bases. This CDR3 has 18 amino acids. Trimming at V came to 3 bases and at J to 6 bases, leaving 12 bases not matched to a gene. In germline, CDR1 is SGHNT, CDR2 YENEEA. In DNA, the CDR3 is TGTGCCAGCAGCTTGAGTTGGGCTAGCGGGAGGCGCTCCGGGGAGCTGTTTTTT. Amino acid sequence: CASSLSWASGRRSGELFF.

V and J are TRBV2 and TRBJ1-4; D not certain. V gave up 6 bases and J gave up 10 bases, with 9 bases separating them. This CDR3 is 11 amino acids long. CDR1 and CDR2 (germline): SNHLY, FYNNEI. CDR3 sequence: CASRNAGKLFF. The CDR3 coding sequence is TGTGCCAGCAGAAACGCGGGAAAACTGTTTTTT.

V is TRBV30 and J is TRBJ1-4; D remains ambiguous. Trimming stripped 6 bases from V and 2 bases from J, with 10 bases between. The germline V gene has CDR1 GTSNPN and CDR2 SVGIG (reference sequence). The CDR3 length is 13 residues. The CDR3 nucleotides read TGTGCCTGCAACGGCCTGACTAATGAAAAACTGTTTTTT. Translated, it gives CACNGLTNEKLFF. The variable domain in full, with the rest retrieved from reference TRBV30 and TRBJ1-4, is SQTIHQWPATLVQPVGSPLSLECTVEGTSNPNLYWYRQAAGRGLQLLFYSVGIGQISSEVPQNLSASRPQDRQFILSSKKLLLSDSGFYLCACNGLTNEKLFFGSGTQLSVL.

The chain joins TRBV15 to TRBJ2-3, with 10 bases matching TRBD1. Trimming took 2 bases from V and 3 from J; bases not matched to a gene: 5. Germline loops: CDR1 LNHNV, CDR2 YYDKDF (reference sequence). The CDR3 runs to 16 residues. The CDR3 protein is CATSRRQGALTDTQYF. The DNA for the CDR3 is TGTGCCACCAGCAGACGACAGGGGGCCCTAACAGATACGCAGTATTTT.

This clone has just a few counts. This chain connects TRBV5-4 to TRBJ1-3, with 7 positions matching TRBD1. V trimming: 4 bases; J trimming: 4 bases; junction bases outside the gene matches: 5. Germline values: CDR1 SGHNT, CDR2 YYREEE (reference sequence). There are 14 residues in the CDR3. The DNA of the CDR3 is TGTGCCAGCAGCGTAGACAGGGCCGGAAACACCATATATTTT. This sequence encodes CASSVDRAGNTIYF.